A selection of T cell receptor beta chains follows, all from one sample in a study of vaccination effects on CD4 cells after COVID-19. Generated by immunoSEQ multiplex PCR, the TCRdb table keeps only in-frame clones and is missing some. The data hold 30,000 to 40,000 clones, with approximately 80% observed a single time. The antigens of these receptors remain unknown. This specimen consisted of CD4+ T cells from PBMCs cultured with HCoV-NL63 spike peptides, obtained after COVID-19 vaccination. These receptors originate from a human donor who received a COVID-19 vaccine. Some clones in this sample may be carry-over from other donors' samples. Each CDR3 is given with its conserved first and last residue. The D gene is left open where the match is weak. Size is omitted from some rows. Given values are once, few, many or a class for expanded clones.

clone size,J gene,V gene,D gene,CDR3 DNA,CDR3 protein
once,TRBJ1-1,TRBV6-2/TRBV6-3,NA,TGTGCCAGCAGTTTTCGGCTAGGAAGACAGTCTAACACTGAAGCTTTCTTT,CASSFRLGRQSNTEAFF
NA,TRBJ2-1,TRBV7-3,TRBD2,TGTGCCAGCAGCTTTCGCGGGGGGCGGGCTGAGCAGTTCTTC,CASSFRGGRAEQFF
NA,TRBJ2-2,TRBV25-1,TRBD1,TGTGCCAGCAGCCACAAGACCGGGACAGGGACCGGGGAGCTGTTTTTT,CASSHKTGTGTGELFF
NA,TRBJ2-4,TRBV7-2,NA,TGTGCCAGCAGCTTTGCAGGGGGGAAAAACATTCAGTACTTC,CASSFAGGKNIQYF
NA,TRBJ2-5,TRBV2,TRBD1,TGTGCCAACCGACAGGGAGAGACCCAGTACTTC,CANRQGETQYF
NA,TRBJ2-5,TRBV5-1,TRBD1,TGCGCCAGCAGCTTACAGGGGGCCGAGACCCAGTACTTC,CASSLQGAETQYF
NA,TRBJ1-6,TRBV5-1,NA,TGCGCCAGCAGCTTGGGCCCCGACTGGGAGTCACCCCTCCACTTT,CASSLGPDWESPLHF
NA,TRBJ1-4,TRBV6-6,TRBD1,TGTGCCAGCAGGCGCTACAGGGGAACTAATGAAAAACTGTTTTTT,CASRRYRGTNEKLFF
NA,TRBJ2-1,TRBV19,NA,TGTGCCAGTAGTGTGGACGGAGGGTATAATGAGCAGTTCTTC,CASSVDGGYNEQFF
NA,TRBJ1-1,TRBV4-2,NA,TGTGCCAGCAGCCAAGGCGGGACGGACAACACTGAAGCTTTCTTT,CASSQGGTDNTEAFF
NA,TRBJ1-6,TRBV18,NA,TGTGCCAGCTCACCGTTTGTCCGGCAGAAGGGCTCCTATAATTCACCCCTCCACTTT,CASSPFVRQKGSYNSPLHF
NA,TRBJ1-1,TRBV5-8,TRBD1,TGTGCCAGCCCTAACGCCCCCGGACAGGAGAACACTGAAGCTTTCTTT,CASPNAPGQENTEAFF
few,TRBJ1-2,TRBV3-1/TRBV3-2,NA,TGTGCCAGCAGCCAAGCTCTGGGCAATTACACCTTC,CASSQALGNYTF
NA,TRBJ1-1,TRBV5-5,NA,TGTGCCAGCAGCTTGGGACAGTCCTCCATGAACACTGAAGCTTTCTTT,CASSLGQSSMNTEAFF
NA,TRBJ1-1,TRBV6-5,TRBD1,TGTGCCAGCAACCACGACAGGGTAGCTTTCTTT,CASNHDRVAFF
NA,TRBJ1-2,TRBV19,NA,TGTGCCAGTAGCCTCCCCGGGACCCCTTATGGCTACACCTTC,CASSLPGTPYGYTF
NA,TRBJ1-2,TRBV4-3,NA,TGCGCCAGCAGCCAAGATAGAAGCTACTATGGCTACACCTTC,CASSQDRSYYGYTF
once,TRBJ2-5,TRBV11-2,NA,TGTGCCAGCAGCGCGCTTGGAGCAGGGGAGACCCAGTACTTC,CASSALGAGETQYF
NA,TRBJ1-5,TRBV7-2,TRBD1,TGTGCCAGCAGCCGGGACAGCGGAGGCAATCAGCCCCAGCATTTT,CASSRDSGGNQPQHF
NA,TRBJ1-5,TRBV9,NA,TGTGCCAGCAGCCCTTGGGGCTATGGTCAGCCCCAGCATTTT,CASSPWGYGQPQHF
NA,TRBJ1-5,TRBV29-1,TRBD1,TGCAGCAACCGGGACAGAGCGCCTCTTAGCAATCAGCCCCAGCATTTT,CSNRDRAPLSNQPQHF
NA,TRBJ2-6,TRBV12-1,NA,NA,CASQLFGVGANVLTF
NA,TRBJ1-2,TRBV19,NA,TGTGCCAGTAGTATCGGGGGAACTAACTATGGCTACACCTTC,CASSIGGTNYGYTF
NA,TRBJ2-5,TRBV5-1,TRBD1,TGCGCCAGCAGCTCCACGACAGGGGGTGGGGAGACCCAGTACTTC,CASSSTTGGGETQYF
NA,TRBJ1-5,TRBV24-1,NA,TGTGCCACCAGTGATTCCCAAAATAGCAATCAGCCCCAGCATTTT,CATSDSQNSNQPQHF
NA,TRBJ1-1,TRBV10-3,NA,TGTGCCATCAGTGAACGGGCCACGAACACTGAAGCTTTCTTT,CAISERATNTEAFF
few,TRBJ1-4,TRBV4-3,NA,TGCGCCAGCAGCCAAGGTTGGGGGTATGAAAAACTGTTTTTT,CASSQGWGYEKLFF
once,TRBJ1-1,TRBV19,NA,TGTGCCAGCAGGGAGGACACTGAAGCTTTCTTT,CASREDTEAFF
NA,TRBJ1-1,TRBV5-1,NA,TGCGCCAGCAGCCCCCTCGCCCAGGGCACTGAAGCTTTCTTT,CASSPLAQGTEAFF
NA,TRBJ2-3,TRBV7-2,NA,TGTGCCAGCAGCCCCTTCACAGATACGCAGTATTTT,CASSPFTDTQYF
NA,TRBJ1-2,TRBV6-5,TRBD1,TGTGCCGGGGGGGACAGGGAGCCGAATGGCTACACCTTC,CAGGDREPNGYTF
NA,TRBJ2-1,TRBV18,NA,TGTGCCAGCCTAAGGGACCAGAACAATGAGCAGTTCTTC,CASLRDQNNEQFF
NA,TRBJ1-6,TRBV2,NA,TGTGCCACCGTGGCGACCTCCCGCGGCACACCCCTCCACTTT,CATVATSRGTPLHF
NA,TRBJ2-1,TRBV3-1/TRBV3-2,NA,TGTGCCAGCAGCCAATTCTGGGAGCAGTTCTTC,CASSQFWEQFF
NA,TRBJ1-3,TRBV7-6,NA,TGTGCCAGCAGCTTAGGGCTGGGGGGAAGTGGAAACACCATATATTTT,CASSLGLGGSGNTIYF
NA,TRBJ1-5,TRBV18,NA,TGTGCCAGCTCACCCAATAGCAATCAGCCCCAGCATTTT,CASSPNSNQPQHF
NA,TRBJ1-2,TRBV3-1/TRBV3-2,NA,TGTGCCAGCAGCCAGCGAGGTTATGGCTACACCTTC,CASSQRGYGYTF
NA,TRBJ2-2,TRBV7-3,NA,TGTGCCAGCAGCTCACAGGGCGGGGGCGGTACCGGGGAGCTGTTTTTT,CASSSQGGGGTGELFF
NA,TRBJ1-1,TRBV18,NA,TGTGCCAGCTCACCAAGGACCCAGAACACTGAAGCTTTCTTT,CASSPRTQNTEAFF
NA,TRBJ1-4,TRBV14,NA,TGTGCCAGCAGCCATCCGACAGGAGGAGCAACTAATGAAAAACTGTTTTTT,CASSHPTGGATNEKLFF
NA,TRBJ2-1,TRBV11-2,TRBD2,TGTGCCAGCAGCCCCAGACTAGCGGGGGTAGGGTCCTACAATGAGCAGTTCTTC,CASSPRLAGVGSYNEQFF
NA,TRBJ2-5,TRBV7-7,TRBD1,TGTGCCAGCAGCTTTACAGGGGGAGTGGGGGAGACCCAGTACTTC,CASSFTGGVGETQYF
NA,TRBJ2-5,TRBV30,NA,TGTGCCTGGAGTCGGGGGGCACAAGAGACCCAGTACTTC,CAWSRGAQETQYF
NA,TRBJ2-4,TRBV19,NA,TGTGCCAGTAGTCCCACGACAGAGGGAGACATTCAGTACTTC,CASSPTTEGDIQYF
NA,TRBJ1-4,TRBV7-2,NA,TGTGCCAGCACCAATAGGCAGGATAATGAAAAACTGTTTTTT,CASTNRQDNEKLFF
NA,TRBJ1-5,TRBV6-5,NA,TGTGCCAGCAGTTACTCATCCAGAACCGATCAGCCCCAGCATTTT,CASSYSSRTDQPQHF
NA,TRBJ2-5,TRBV19,NA,TGTGCCAGTAGTATAAGGGGCCGGGAAGAGACCCAGTACTTC,CASSIRGREETQYF
NA,TRBJ1-1,TRBV9,TRBD1,TGTGCCAGCAGCCCCAGGACAGGGGGGTCCTCCGACACTGAAGCTTTCTTT,CASSPRTGGSSDTEAFF
NA,TRBJ1-4,TRBV7-9,TRBD1,TGTGCCAGCAGCTCGGGACAGGGAAGTGAAAAACTGTTTTTT,CASSSGQGSEKLFF
NA,TRBJ1-6,TRBV10-1,NA,TGCGCCAGCAGTGAAGTAGGACAGAATTCACCCCTCCACTTT,CASSEVGQNSPLHF
NA,TRBJ1-2,TRBV6-5,NA,TGTGCCAGCAGAGGCCAGGGTGGGGCTGGCTACACCTTC,CASRGQGGAGYTF
NA,TRBJ2-3,TRBV7-8,TRBD1,TGTGCCAGCAGCCCCCGGGACAGGTTCACAGATACGCAGTATTTT,CASSPRDRFTDTQYF
NA,TRBJ2-3,TRBV11-3,TRBD1,TGTGCCAGCAGCCCGGGGACAGGGGCCACAGATACGCAGTATTTT,CASSPGTGATDTQYF
NA,TRBJ2-3,TRBV7-9,TRBD2,TGTGCCAGCAGCTTATTGGGGCAGCGACTAGCGGGGGGCACAGATACGCAGTATTTT,CASSLLGQRLAGGTDTQYF
NA,TRBJ1-2,TRBV7-2,TRBD1,TGTGCCAGCAACCGGGACAGGGGAAACTATGGCTACACCTTC,CASNRDRGNYGYTF
NA,TRBJ1-3,TRBV19,NA,TGTGCCAGTAGTGCCCTCGGGCCACGGAACACCATATATTTT,CASSALGPRNTIYF
NA,TRBJ1-2,TRBV7-2,NA,TGTGCCAGCAGCTTAGACGTATCGGCAGGCTATGGCTACACCTTC,CASSLDVSAGYGYTF